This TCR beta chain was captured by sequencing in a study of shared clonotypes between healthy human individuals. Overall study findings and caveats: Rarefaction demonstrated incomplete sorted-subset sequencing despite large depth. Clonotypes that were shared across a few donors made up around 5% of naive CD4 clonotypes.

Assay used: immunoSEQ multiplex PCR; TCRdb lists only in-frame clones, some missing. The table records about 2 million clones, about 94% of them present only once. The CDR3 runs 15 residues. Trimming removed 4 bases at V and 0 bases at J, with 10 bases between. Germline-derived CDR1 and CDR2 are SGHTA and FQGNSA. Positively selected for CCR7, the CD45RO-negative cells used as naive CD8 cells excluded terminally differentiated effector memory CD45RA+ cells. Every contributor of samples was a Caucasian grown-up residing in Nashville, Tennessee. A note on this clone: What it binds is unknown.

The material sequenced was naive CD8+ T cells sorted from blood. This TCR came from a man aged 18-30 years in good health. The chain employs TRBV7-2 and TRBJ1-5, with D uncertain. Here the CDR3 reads CASSSAVYSNQPQHF. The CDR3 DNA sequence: TGTGCCAGCAGCTCCGCGGTATATAGCAATCAGCCCCAGCATTTT.